The 27 T cell receptor beta chains reported below all come from one sample, sequenced in a study of OX40 agonist ivuxolimab in advanced cancers. Produced via immunoSEQ multiplex PCR; TCRdb's table is partial and in-frame only. This sample has about 15,000 clones, with around 80% found just once. The sample consisted of CD4+ or CD8+ T cells sorted from blood, taken in a trial of the OX40 agonist ivuxolimab. The source is an adult with an advanced solid tumor such as melanoma, head and neck, liver or kidney cancer.

This clone was recorded a few times. The chain couples TRBV15 to TRBJ2-3; the D call may be TRBD1 or TRBD2 (6 bases each). Germline V gene data show CDR1 as LNHNV and CDR2 as YYDKDF (reference sequence). This CDR3 comprises 15 residues. V was trimmed by 2 bases and J by 6 bases, leaving 15 bases between them. The CDR3 DNA reads TGTGCCACCAGCAGAAACCTCGGGGGCGCGGATACGCAGTATTTT. Its protein is CATSRNLGGADTQYF.

The chain carries TRBV5-5 and TRBJ1-6; the match to TRBD1 covers 9 bases. The CDR3 extends over 15 amino acids. Per the germline V gene, CDR1 is SGHKS and CDR2 is YYEKEE (reference sequence). The ends lost 5 bases at V and 8 bases at J; junction bases unmatched: 8. CDR3 nucleotide sequence: TGTGCCAGCAGTTCAACAGGGGGCGGTTATTCACCCCTCCACTTT. It yields the protein CASSSTGGGYSPLHF.

This chain uses TRBV7-8 with TRBJ2-5; TRBD1 agrees at 8 bases. CDR3 length equals 12 residues. V dropped 9 bases and J dropped 4; count of bases not matched to a gene: 4. Germline V gene lookup returns CDR1 SGHVS and CDR2 FQNEAQ. In nucleotides, the CDR3 is TGTGCCAGTAAGACAGGGGCAGAGACCCAGTACTTC. Protein: CASKTGAETQYF. The full variable domain, its missing parts supplied by reference TRBV7-8 and TRBJ2-5, is GAGVSQSPRYKVAKRGQDVALRCDPISGHVSLFWYQQALGQGPEFLTYFQNEAQLDKSGLPSDRFFAERPEGSVSTLKIQRTQQEDSAVYLCASKTGAETQYFGPGTRLLVL.

The V gene is TRBV5-1, the J gene TRBJ2-2; D uncertain. CDR3 length equals 14 residues. Germline V CDR1 and CDR2: SGHRS, YFSETQ. V lost 4 bases and J 6 bases, leaving 13 bases between the germline ends. This chain's CDR3 is CASSGVWDPGELFF. The CDR3 bases are TGCGCCAGCAGCGGGGTTTGGGATCCCGGGGAGCTGTTTTTT.

The rearrangement joins TRBV5-1 to TRBJ1-1; a weak D match, TRBD1 (6 bases). This CDR3 spans 12 amino acids. Trimming cost V 8 bases and J 3 bases, with 11 bases left between them. The germline V gene has CDR1 SGHRS and CDR2 YFSETQ. The CDR3: CASRTDYTEAFF. For the CDR3, the DNA is TGCGCCAGTAGGACAGACTACACTGAAGCTTTCTTT.

V is TRBV6-1 and J is TRBJ2-3; 7 nucleotides align to TRBD2. Looked up from germline, CDR1 is MNHNS and CDR2 is SASEGT. The CDR3 extends over 15 amino acids. V shed 1 base and J 4 bases; nucleotides not matched to a gene: 5. CDR3 sequence: CASSEGEGSADTQYF. For the CDR3, the DNA is TGTGCCAGCAGTGAAGGGGAGGGGTCAGCAGATACGCAGTATTTT.

The chain is built from TRBV5-4 and TRBJ2-3, with 16 bases that match TRBD2. The germline V gene has CDR1 SGHNT and CDR2 YYREEE (reference sequence). CDR3 length: 17 amino acids. The ends lost 2 bases at V and 2 bases at J; junction bases unmatched: 2. The CDR3 region has the DNA TGTGCCAGCAGCTTCGGGACTAGCGGGGGGGTCACAGATACGCAGTATTTT. Amino acid sequence: CASSFGTSGGVTDTQYF. The full variable domain, completed using reference TRBV5-4 and TRBJ2-3, is ETGVTQSPTHLIKTRGQQVTLRCSSQSGHNTVSWYQQALGQGPQFIFQYYREEENGRGNFPPRFSGLQFPNYSSELNVNALELDDSALYLCASSFGTSGGVTDTQYFGPGTRLTVL.

This clone was seen a single time. The chain carries TRBV5-4 and TRBJ1-2; D is perhaps TRBD1 (6 bases). In germline, CDR1 is SGHNT, CDR2 YYREEE (reference sequence). The CDR3 loop spans 15 amino acids. V was clipped by 4 bases and J by 4 bases, with 17 bases between them. The CDR3 DNA reads as TGTGCCAGCAGCCTCATCACACAGGGCCCCTATGGCTACACCTTC. This translates into CASSLITQGPYGYTF.

V gene TRBV21-1 combines with J gene TRBJ2-5; the table's D call TRBD2 went unverified against the DNA. TRBV21-1 is given as a pseudogene. The CDR3 is 18 amino acids. Here the CDR3 DNA reads TGTGCCAGCAGCCTCCAGGAGCGGGAGGGCCCATCCACAGAGACCCAGTACTTC. Protein: CASSLQEREGPSTETQYF.

V usage is TRBV9 and J usage is TRBJ1-3, with a weak D call TRBD1 (6 bases). Germline CDR1 and CDR2: SGDLS and YYNGEE. V shed 3 bases and J shed 4 bases, with 14 bases lying between them. CDR3 size: 15 residues. CDR3 residues: CASSGHGGGGNTIYF. The CDR3 nucleotides are TGTGCCAGCAGCGGCCACGGGGGCGGGGGAAACACCATATATTTT.

V and J are TRBV4-1 and TRBJ2-6; D call uncertain. Germline lookup yields CDR1 MGHRA and CDR2 YSYEKL. The CDR3 runs to 18 residues. The V and J ends lost 5 bases and 5 bases respectively, with 22 bases between them. The CDR3 nucleotides read TGCGCCAGCAGCAATTCTGAAGAACCACAAAGTCGGGCCAACGTCCTGACTTTC. Protein: CASSNSEEPQSRANVLTF.

CDR3 protein: CASSIDSLTMYQPQHF. CDR3 nucleotide sequence: TGTGCCAGTAGTATAGATTCTCTGACAATGTATCAGCCCCAGCATTTT. This sequence joins TRBV19 and TRBJ1-5; D is unresolved. V was pared by 0 bases and J by 5 bases, with 14 bases between. The CDR3 length is 16 residues. Germline CDR1 and CDR2: LNHDA and SQIVND (reference sequence).

The chain employs TRBV25-1 and TRBJ2-7, with D unresolved. CDR3 length: 13 residues. In germline, CDR1 is MGHDK, CDR2 SYGVNS. V lost 4 bases to trimming and J lost 6 bases, with 13 bases between them. The CDR3, as DNA: TGTGCCAGCAGTGGCCTACTCCCCATCGAGCAGTACTTC. This codes for CASSGLLPIEQYF.

The rearrangement joins TRBV5-4 to TRBJ1-2, with TRBD1 as a possible D gene (6 bases). Trimming left V 7 bases short and J 0 bases short, with 13 bases between. CDR3 length: 14 amino acids. Germline values: CDR1 SGHNT, CDR2 YYREEE (reference sequence). CDR3 sequence reads: CASSWTDPNYGYTF. The CDR3 DNA is TGTGCCAGCTCCTGGACAGATCCTAACTATGGCTACACCTTC. The full variable domain, completed using reference TRBV5-4 and TRBJ1-2, is ETGVTQSPTHLIKTRGQQVTLRCSSQSGHNTVSWYQQALGQGPQFIFQYYREEENGRGNFPPRFSGLQFPNYSSELNVNALELDDSALYLCASSWTDPNYGYTFGSGTRLTVV.

The gene calls are TRBV19 and TRBJ2-7; 8 bases agree with TRBD2. The germline V gene encodes CDR1 LNHDA and CDR2 SQIVND (reference sequence). V shed 5 bases, J shed 2 bases, and the junction held 5 bases outside the gene matches. The CDR3 contains 14 residues. The DNA of the CDR3 is TGTGCCAGTAGTTACACTAGCGGAGCCTACGAGCAGTACTTC. Its protein product is CASSYTSGAYEQYF.

With regard to this clone: Relative to the germline gene, one junction end is altered; a read error may explain this. Distinct nucleotide sequences in the sample also encode this CDR3. V is TRBV9 and J is TRBJ1-2, with D perhaps matching TRBD1 (5 bases). CDR3 length: 11 amino acids. The germline V gene encodes CDR1 SGDLS and CDR2 YYNGEE. CDR3 in amino acids: CASLGLGGYTF. The DNA for the CDR3 is TGCGCCAGCTTGGGACTGGGCGGCTACACCTTC.

This clone is medium-sized by share. The chain uses TRBV4-2 and TRBJ2-7; tentative D call: TRBD1 (6 bases). V dropped 0 bases and J dropped 2 bases, with 14 bases sitting between them. CDR3 length: 16 amino acids. Germline V CDR1 and CDR2: LGHNA, YNFKEQ. CDR3 sequence (DNA): TGTGCCAGCAGCCAAGAGGACCAGGGGAGTCCCTACGAGCAGTACTTC. Protein sequence: CASSQEDQGSPYEQYF.

V is TRBV5-4 and J is TRBJ2-7; 7 bases line up with TRBD1. The CDR3 extends over 13 amino acids. CDR1 is SGHNT and CDR2 is YYREEE in the germline V gene (reference sequence). J lost 3 bases, V lost 4 bases, and 4 bases had no gene match. The CDR3 spells CASSAGQVYEQYF. The CDR3 region has the DNA TGTGCCAGCAGCGCCGGACAGGTCTACGAGCAGTACTTC.

The chain's CDR3 is CASSVRNYRTKSGQRLTF. The CDR3 DNA reads TGTGCCAGCAGCGTGAGAAATTATAGGACAAAGTCGGGCCAACGCCTGACTTTC. This rearrangement joins TRBV12-1 to TRBJ2-6; the table's D call, TRBD1, has no DNA check behind it. TRBV12-1 is a pseudogene locus. This CDR3 has 18 residues.

This clone has more than one count but fewer than ten. This chain connects TRBV13 to TRBJ2-7; TRBD1 matches 8 bases. Germline V lookup: CDR1 PRHDT, CDR2 FYEKMQ (reference sequence). The CDR3 contains 13 residues. After removal of 5 bases from V and 3 bases from J, the junction contained 3 bases not matched to a gene. CDR3 sequence (DNA): TGTGCCAGCAGCCCTGGACAGGGCTACGAGCAGTACTTC. This gives the protein CASSPGQGYEQYF. Drawing the rest from reference TRBV13 and TRBJ2-7, the complete variable domain is AAGVIQSPRHLIKEKRETATLKCYPIPRHDTVYWYQQGPGQDPQFLISFYEKMQSDKGSIPDRFSAQQFSDYHSELNMSSLELGDSALYFCASSPGQGYEQYFGPGTRLTVT.

V gene TRBV9 combines with J gene TRBJ1-6; the match to TRBD1 covers 9 bases. The CDR3 spans 14 residues. V shed 3 bases, J shed 10 bases, and the junction held 5 bases outside the gene matches. Per germline, CDR1 SGDLS and CDR2 YYNGEE. DNA of the CDR3: TGTGCCAGCAGCGGGGGACAGGGAGTATCACCCCTCCACTTT. Its protein product is CASSGGQGVSPLHF.

This sequence joins TRBV2 and TRBJ2-3, with a tentative D call TRBD2 (6 bases). In germline, CDR1 is SNHLY, CDR2 FYNNEI. Trimming stripped 7 bases from V and 4 bases from J, with 15 bases between. The CDR3 sequence is 14 residues long. The CDR3 DNA sequence: TGTGCCAGCATGTGGGTGTGGGGGGCAGATACGCAGTATTTT. This gives the protein CASMWVWGADTQYF.

The CDR3, as DNA: TGTGCCAGCAGCTTAGGCTACAGTGGAAACACCATATATTTT. As protein: CASSLGYSGNTIYF. The chain uses TRBV13 and TRBJ1-3; D unresolved. Germline V lookup: CDR1 PRHDT, CDR2 FYEKMQ (reference sequence). V shed 0 bases and J shed 3 bases, with 6 bases lying between them. The CDR3 runs to 14 residues.

The V gene is TRBV14, the J gene TRBJ2-2, with 11 bases aligning to TRBD2. V shed 4 bases, J shed 5 bases, and the junction held 9 bases outside the gene matches. Germline V CDR1 and CDR2: SGHDN, FVKESK. This CDR3 is built from 17 residues. The CDR3 DNA follows: TGTGCCAGCAGCCTATTAGCGGGAGGGCCGGGTACCGGGGAGCTGTTTTTT. It yields the protein CASSLLAGGPGTGELFF. The whole variable domain, remainder taken from reference TRBV14 and TRBJ2-2, is EAGVTQFPSHSVIEKGQTVTLRCDPISGHDNLYWYRRVMGKEIKFLLHFVKESKQDESGMPNNRFLAERTGGTYSTLKVQPAELEDSGVYFCASSLLAGGPGTGELFFGEGSRLTVL.

J is TRBJ2-7 and V is TRBV2; D might be TRBD2 (6 bases). Trimming stripped 11 bases from V and 1 base from J, with 21 bases between. CDR3 length equals 15 residues. The germline CDR1 and CDR2 sequences are SNHLY and FYNNEI. In nucleotides, the CDR3 is TGTGCCGGTTCTCCTGAGCTAGCGTCATCCTACGAGCAGTACTTC. This codes for CAGSPELASSYEQYF.

The V and J genes are TRBV7-8 and TRBJ2-4, with a tentative D call TRBD2 (5 bases). The CDR3 spans 17 residues. Germline-derived CDR1 and CDR2 are SGHVS and FQNEAQ. V lost 4 bases to trimming and J lost 1 base, with 17 bases between them. CDR3 protein: CASSSYAGSGAKNIQYF. The DNA for the CDR3 is TGTGCCAGCAGCTCCTACGCCGGGTCGGGGGCCAAAAACATTCAGTACTTC.

V is TRBV6-5 and J is TRBJ2-1; TRBD1 matches at 11 bases. CDR3 size: 15 residues. After removal of 4 bases from V and 5 bases from J, the junction contained 4 bases not matched to a gene. Germline V gives CDR1 MNHEY, CDR2 SVGAGI. CDR3 DNA: TGTGCCAGCAGTTCGGGGACAGGGGGTAACAATGAGCAGTTCTTC. Translating gives CASSSGTGGNNEQFF.